This T cell receptor beta chain is drawn from a study of control samples from healthy donors and cancer patients (dated by TCRdb to 2018 to 2021). On this clone itself: Its antigen has not been determined. The sample holds no much larger clone one base away, and base qualities are not on file.

Library generation was performed with the immunoSEQ multiplex PCR assay. Not all clones reach the TCRdb copy of this immuneACCESS table, which keeps in-frame sequences only. Checked studies attribute under half of the gap to unresolved V genes and leave the rest unexplained. The sample profile shows some 99,000 clones; approximately 90% of them were found once. 3.5% to 4.5% of the sample comes from the top ten. CDR1 and CDR2 are read off the germline V gene as SNHLY and FYNNEI. From the cysteine through the phenylalanine, the CDR3 covers 18 amino acids. The read is trimmed to its CDR3 DNA, 54 bases read in frame from base 1. Trimming removed 5 bases from V and 5 bases from J, leaving 22 bases between the germline ends.

Sequenced material: blood. The sequence came from a human donor in good health. The donor label of this sample is uncertain. The rearranged chain carries TRBV2 and TRBJ1-6; a tentative D match to TRBD1 spans 5 bases. The CDR3 region: CASSPSGGALVNNSPLHF. The DNA is TGTGCCAGCAGTCCTTCCGGAGGGGCCCTCGTAAATAATTCACCCCTCCACTTT.